This entry lists 3 T cell receptor beta chains sequenced from one sample in a study of blood T cells in healthy people across ages. Primed by a sample-barcoded 5' primer and a J-beta primer mix, a second PCR proceeded for 7 to 11 cycles. Each CDR3 protein is one row after TCRdb ran MiXCR on the 5' RACE reads. The sample shows about 1 million distinct CDR3 sequences, over 35% of them seen only once. Sequencing was done on a sample of blood. These receptors were taken from a woman in her sixties or seventies in good health.

The chain has TRBV7-3 and TRBJ2-7, with TRBD2 matching over 10 bases. The DNA end favors TRBJ2-5, so the J call may be wrong. The V gene's germline CDR1 is SGHTA and CDR2 FQGTGA. The CDR3 length is 15 residues. CDR3 protein: CASSVDGTSAETQYF. For the CDR3, the DNA is TGTGCCAGCAGCGTAGACGGGACTAGCGCAGAGACCCAGTACTTC.

This chain links TRBV29-1 with TRBJ2-1; D remains unclear. Between the trimmed V and J ends, which lost 5 bases and 7 bases, there was a span of 12 bases. CDR1 and CDR2 (germline): SQVTM, ANQGSEA. The CDR3 totals 12 residues. In DNA, the CDR3 is TGCAGCGTTCTAATTGTAGCAAATGAGCAGTTCTTC. Translation gives CSVLIVANEQFF.

The table lists this clonotype with many counts. The J gene is TRBJ2-5, the V gene TRBV12-3 or TRBV12-4; 7 bases align to TRBD2. Trimming removed 4 bases from V and 5 bases from J; junction bases left unmatched: 7. This CDR3 is 14 amino acids long. The CDR3: CASSWGGSDETQYF. The CDR3 bases are TGTGCCAGCAGTTGGGGGGGAAGCGATGAGACCCAGTACTTC.